This TCR beta chain was observed in a study of shared clonotypes between healthy human individuals. Whole-study findings and limits: Few donors limited the genetic and exposure-history diversity represented.

The CDR3 extends over 12 amino acids. The germline CDR1 and CDR2 sequences are MNHEY and SVGAGI. Trimming removed 6 bases from V and 5 bases from J; junction bases left unmatched: 0. As to this clone: Its antigen remains unidentified.

Assay runs were performed at deep level. Sequenced by immunoSEQ multiplex PCR; TCRdb stores in-frame clones only, minus some. The sample lists hundreds of thousands of clones; around 77% were seen once. In unsorted samples, genomic DNA was obtained using 90 million or so PBMCs. This clonotype was obtained from a woman aged 40-49 years in good health. Some clones in this sample may be carry-over from other donors' samples. The chain links TRBV6-5 to TRBJ2-1, with 8 bases fitting TRBD1. Sequencing input: PBMCs. CDR3 DNA: TGTGCCAGCAGGGACAGGGACAATGAGCAGTTCTTC. Its translation: CASRDRDNEQFF.